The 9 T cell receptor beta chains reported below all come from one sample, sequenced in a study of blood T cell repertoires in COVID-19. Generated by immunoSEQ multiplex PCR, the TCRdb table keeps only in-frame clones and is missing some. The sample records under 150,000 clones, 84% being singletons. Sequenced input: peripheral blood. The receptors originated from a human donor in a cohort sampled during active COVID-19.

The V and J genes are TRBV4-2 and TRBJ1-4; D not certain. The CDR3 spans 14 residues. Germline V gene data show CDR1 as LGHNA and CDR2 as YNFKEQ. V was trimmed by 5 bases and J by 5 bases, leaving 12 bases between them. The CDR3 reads CASSSGSFNEKLFF. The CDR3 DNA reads TGTGCCAGCAGCTCCGGTAGTTTCAATGAAAAACTGTTTTTT.

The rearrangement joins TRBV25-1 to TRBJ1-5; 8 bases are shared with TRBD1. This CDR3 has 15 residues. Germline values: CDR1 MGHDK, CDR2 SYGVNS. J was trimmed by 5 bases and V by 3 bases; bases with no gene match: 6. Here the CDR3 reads CASSDGQGDYQPQHF. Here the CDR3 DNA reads TGTGCCAGCAGTGATGGACAGGGCGACTATCAGCCCCAGCATTTT.

This CDR3 is CASRTDDNQPQHF. For the CDR3, the DNA is TGCGCCAGCAGGACAGATGACAATCAGCCCCAGCATTTT. This sequence joins TRBV5-1 and TRBJ1-5; a possible D gene is TRBD1 (5 bases). V was trimmed by 5 bases and J by 3 bases, leaving 9 bases between them. CDR1 and CDR2 (germline): SGHRS, YFSETQ. The CDR3 has 13 residues.

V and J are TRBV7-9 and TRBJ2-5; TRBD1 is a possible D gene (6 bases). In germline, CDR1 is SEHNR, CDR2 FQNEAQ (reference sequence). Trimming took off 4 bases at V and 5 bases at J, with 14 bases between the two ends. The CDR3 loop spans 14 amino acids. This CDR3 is CASSSPGTPETQYF. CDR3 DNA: TGTGCCAGCAGCTCTCCCGGGACACCGGAGACCCAGTACTTC.

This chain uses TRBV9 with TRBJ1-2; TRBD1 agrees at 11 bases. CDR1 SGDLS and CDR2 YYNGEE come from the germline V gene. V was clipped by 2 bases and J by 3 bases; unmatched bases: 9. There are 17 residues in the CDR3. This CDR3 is CASSVRTGGKGHYGYTF. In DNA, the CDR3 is TGTGCCAGCAGCGTCAGGACAGGGGGCAAAGGCCACTATGGCTACACCTTC.

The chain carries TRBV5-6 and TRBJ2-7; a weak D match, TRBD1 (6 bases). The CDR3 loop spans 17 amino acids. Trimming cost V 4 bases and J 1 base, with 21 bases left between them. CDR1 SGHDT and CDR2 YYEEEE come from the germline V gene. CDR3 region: CASSDLGRQVLSYEQYF. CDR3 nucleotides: TGTGCCAGCAGCGACTTAGGGAGACAGGTCTTGTCCTACGAGCAGTACTTC.

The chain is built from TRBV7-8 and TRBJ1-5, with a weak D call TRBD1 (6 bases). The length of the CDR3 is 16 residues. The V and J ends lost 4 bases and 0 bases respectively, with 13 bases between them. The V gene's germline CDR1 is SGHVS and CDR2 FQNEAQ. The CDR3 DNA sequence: TGTGCCAGCAGCTCTCCCCAGGGGTCTAGCAATCAGCCCCAGCATTTT. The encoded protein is CASSSPQGSSNQPQHF.

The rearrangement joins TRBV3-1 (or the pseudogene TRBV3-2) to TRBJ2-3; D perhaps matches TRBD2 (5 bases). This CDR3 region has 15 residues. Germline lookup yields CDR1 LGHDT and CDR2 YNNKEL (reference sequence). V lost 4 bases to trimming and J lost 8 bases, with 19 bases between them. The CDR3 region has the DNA TGTGCCAGCAGCCCTACCGGGATCAACGCAGGTACGCAGTATTTT. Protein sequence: CASSPTGINAGTQYF.

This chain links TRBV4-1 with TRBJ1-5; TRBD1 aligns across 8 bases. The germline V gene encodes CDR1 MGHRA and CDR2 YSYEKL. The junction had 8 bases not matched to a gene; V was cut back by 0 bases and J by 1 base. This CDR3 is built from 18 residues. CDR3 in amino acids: CASSQDPTGAGSNQPQHF. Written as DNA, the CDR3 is TGCGCCAGCAGCCAAGACCCGACAGGGGCGGGGAGCAATCAGCCCCAGCATTTT.